Following are 25 T cell receptor beta chains from one sample sequenced in a study of CD8 T cells in ankylosing spondylitis. TCRdb fed the 5' RACE reads into MiXCR, producing one record per CDR3 protein. The table shows 200,000 to 250,000 distinct CDR3 sequences, with roughly 24% occurring only once. Sequences were obtained from blood, either unsorted or a sorted T cell fraction (not recorded which). The source of these receptors is a male donor with ankylosing spondylitis or in good health (not recorded which).

This chain uses TRBV19 with TRBJ2-1; 9 bases map to TRBD1. The CDR3 is 15 residues long. CDR1 and CDR2 (germline): LNHDA, SQIVND (reference sequence). V lost 4 bases to trimming and J lost 1 base; unmatched junction nucleotides: 2. The CDR3 here is CASSKQGASYNEQFF. The DNA of the CDR3 is TGTGCCAGTAGTAAACAGGGGGCATCCTACAATGAGCAGTTCTTC. The full variable domain, in which reference TRBV19 and TRBJ2-1 provide the parts outside the CDR3, is DGGITQSPKYLFRKEGQNVTLSCEQNLNHDAMYWYRQDPGQGLRLIYYSQIVNDFQKGDIAEGYSVSREKKESFPLTVTSAQKNPTAFYLCASSKQGASYNEQFFGPGTRLTVL.

This clonotype was detected many times. The rearrangement joins TRBV6-5 to TRBJ1-1, with 8 positions matching TRBD1. The CDR3 contains 15 residues. Germline loops: CDR1 MNHEY, CDR2 SVGAGI. With 2 bases clipped from V and 4 bases from J, the junction kept 6 bases outside the gene matches. CDR3 sequence: CASSYATGVGTEAFF. The CDR3 region has the DNA TGTGCCAGCAGTTACGCGACAGGGGTAGGCACTGAAGCTTTCTTT.

V gene TRBV12-3 or TRBV12-4 combines with J gene TRBJ1-5; D not resolved. The germline V and J ends were trimmed by 5 bases and 3 bases, with 11 bases remaining between them. This CDR3 contains 14 residues. CDR3 loop: CASSPDGHNQPQHF. The CDR3 bases are TGTGCCAGCAGTCCAGACGGCCACAATCAGCCCCAGCATTTT.

This chain joins TRBV6-1 and TRBJ2-3; D gene uncertain. V was shortened by 6 bases and J by 0 bases, with 7 bases between the two germline ends. Germline V gives CDR1 MNHNS, CDR2 SASEGT. The CDR3 covers 13 residues. Written as DNA, the CDR3 is TGTGCCAGCAGAGTGGGGAGCACAGATACGCAGTATTTT. Translated, it gives CASRVGSTDTQYF.

V and J are TRBV5-1 and TRBJ2-7; 16 bases are a match to TRBD2. Germline V CDR1 and CDR2: SGHRS, YFSETQ. This CDR3 has 18 residues. V lost 0 bases, J lost 0 bases, and 3 bases stayed unmatched. The CDR3 nucleotides read TGCGCCAGCAGCTTGGCGGGACTAGCGGGAGGGAACTCCTACGAGCAGTACTTC. Protein: CASSLAGLAGGNSYEQYF.

The chain couples TRBV10-3 to TRBJ2-6; no firm D call. The CDR3 loop spans 14 amino acids. Germline V gene lookup returns CDR1 ENHRY and CDR2 SYGVKD. V was shortened by 5 bases and J by 6 bases, with 11 bases between the two germline ends. The CDR3 coding sequence is TGTGCCATCAGTACAACCTATGAGGCCAACGTCCTGACTTTC. It is translated as CAISTTYEANVLTF.

The chain couples TRBV18 to TRBJ2-7; TRBD1 agrees at 9 bases. CDR3 length equals 15 residues. CDR1 and CDR2 from the germline V gene are KGHSH and LQKENI. J was trimmed by 2 bases and V by 3 bases; bases with no gene match: 5. This chain's CDR3 is CASSPRQGGTYEQYF. CDR3 bases: TGTGCCAGCTCACCGAGACAGGGGGGGACCTACGAGCAGTACTTC.

This clonotype was found a few times. V gene TRBV20-1 combines with J gene TRBJ2-7; 7 bases line up with TRBD2. Looked up from germline, CDR1 is DFQATT and CDR2 is SNEGSKA (reference sequence). There are 16 residues in the CDR3. The V gene end was trimmed by 0 bases and the J gene end by 6 bases; junction bases not matched to a gene: 14. The CDR3 spells CSARDAVAGDRSEQYF. In DNA form, the CDR3 reads TGCAGTGCTAGAGATGCCGTGGCGGGAGACCGAAGCGAGCAGTACTTC.

Many counts were recorded for this clonotype. The J gene is TRBJ2-7, the V gene TRBV20-1; 12 nucleotides align to TRBD2. V was pared by 1 base and J by 5 bases, with 6 bases of the junction left unmatched. The CDR3 spans 15 residues. Germline V lookup: CDR1 DFQATT, CDR2 SNEGSKA (reference sequence). The CDR3 sequence is CSARALAGGPHEQYF. The DNA of the CDR3 is TGCAGTGCTAGAGCTCTAGCGGGAGGGCCCCACGAGCAGTACTTC.

This clonotype has at least ten counts. The chain combines TRBV28 with TRBJ2-1; D possibly corresponds to TRBD2 (5 bases). The CDR3 spans 11 residues. V was shortened by 8 bases and J by 7 bases, with 9 bases between the two germline ends. Germline CDR1 reads MDHEN; CDR2 reads SYDVKM. The CDR3 DNA is TGTGCCAGCGTAGCGATGAATGAGCAGTTCTTC. This gives the protein CASVAMNEQFF.

In this sample, this clonotype turned up many times. The V and J genes are TRBV14 and TRBJ2-3; D unresolved. In germline, CDR1 is SGHDN, CDR2 FVKESK. The CDR3 length is 11 residues. The V and J ends lost 1 base and 6 bases respectively, with 2 bases between them. CDR3 bases: TGTGCCAGCAGCCAAGTGGATACGCAGTATTTT. The encoded protein is CASSQVDTQYF. The complete variable domain, with remaining parts taken from reference TRBV14 and TRBJ2-3, reads EAGVTQFPSHSVIEKGQTVTLRCDPISGHDNLYWYRRVMGKEIKFLLHFVKESKQDESGMPNNRFLAERTGGTYSTLKVQPAELEDSGVYFCASSQVDTQYFGPGTRLTVL.

This clonotype was recorded at least ten times. This chain uses TRBV20-1 with TRBJ2-7; D might be TRBD1 (5 bases). Germline V gene sequence: CDR1 DFQATT, CDR2 SNEGSKA (reference sequence). Trimming took 7 bases from V and 7 from J, leaving 20 bases between them. The CDR3 is 13 residues long. The CDR3 sequence: CSVARASVREQYF. CDR3 coding DNA: TGCAGTGTTGCCAGGGCATCAGTACGGGAGCAGTACTTC.

At least ten counts were recorded for this clonotype. The chain combines TRBV5-1 with TRBJ2-2; a possible D gene is TRBD1 (6 bases). This CDR3 region has 16 residues. Trimming took 1 base from V and 0 from J, leaving 10 bases between them. Germline loops: CDR1 SGHRS, CDR2 YFSETQ. The DNA for the CDR3 is TGCGCCAGCAGCTTGCAGGGGAACGCGAACACCGGGGAGCTGTTTTTT. Amino acid sequence: CASSLQGNANTGELFF.

This clonotype was recorded a few times. This rearrangement joins TRBV7-2 to TRBJ2-7, with TRBD1 as a possible D gene (6 bases). CDR3 size: 16 residues. Trimming removed 5 bases from V and 4 bases from J, with 21 bases in between. The germline V gene has CDR1 SGHTA and CDR2 FQGNSA. CDR3: CASSSPEQGFSYEQYF. CDR3 nucleotides: TGTGCCAGCAGCAGCCCCGAACAGGGTTTTTCGTACGAGCAGTACTTC. The full variable domain, with the rest looked up from reference TRBV7-2 and TRBJ2-7, is GAGVSQSPSNKVTEKGKDVELRCDPISGHTALYWYRQSLGQGLEFLIYFQGNSAPDKSGLPSDRFSAERTGGSVSTLTIQRTQQEDSAVYLCASSSPEQGFSYEQYFGPGTRLTVT.

Written as DNA, the CDR3 is TGTGCCAGCAGCCCGGGACAGTCGAACACCGGGGAGCTGTTTTTT. Translation gives CASSPGQSNTGELFF. The chain couples TRBV7-9 to TRBJ2-2; TRBD1 matches 7 bases. Germline V gene data show CDR1 as SEHNR and CDR2 as FQNEAQ (reference sequence). The CDR3 has 15 residues. V was pared by 5 bases and J by 0 bases, with 3 bases of the junction left unmatched.

This clonotype has at least ten counts. V gene TRBV10-3 combines with J gene TRBJ2-3; tentatively, D is TRBD1 or TRBD2 (5 bases each). V was clipped by 5 bases and J by 2 bases, with 14 bases between them. The CDR3 has 15 amino acids. Germline lookup yields CDR1 ENHRY and CDR2 SYGVKD. In DNA form, the CDR3 reads TGTGCCATCAGTTCGCCGGGACGCATCACAGATACGCAGTATTTT. It specifies CAISSPGRITDTQYF.

The CDR3 bases are TGCAGTGCTAAAACCCCGGGACAGGGCCGGGAGCAGTTCTTC. Protein product: CSAKTPGQGREQFF. The chain combines TRBV20-1 with TRBJ2-1, with 9 bases aligning to TRBD1. V lost 4 bases to trimming and J lost 10 bases; unmatched junction nucleotides: 11. Germline CDR1 is DFQATT and CDR2 is SNEGSKA (reference sequence). This CDR3 comprises 14 residues.

The chain joins TRBV29-1 to TRBJ2-3, with D possibly TRBD2 on 5 matching bases. This CDR3 has 13 residues. Trimming took off 3 bases at V and 0 bases at J, with 7 bases between the two ends. Germline V gene sequence: CDR1 SQVTM, CDR2 ANQGSEA. In nucleotides, the CDR3 is TGCAGCGTTGAGGCGGGCAGCACAGATACGCAGTATTTT. Translating it yields CSVEAGSTDTQYF.

Ten or more counts support this clonotype. The chain employs TRBV6-9 and TRBJ2-1, with D perhaps matching TRBD2 (6 bases). V lost 4 bases to trimming and J lost 0 bases, with 10 bases between them. CDR3 size: 15 residues. Per the germline V gene, CDR1 is MNHGY and CDR2 is SVAAGI. The CDR3 protein is CASSWVTSSYNEQFF. The CDR3 DNA sequence: TGTGCCAGCAGTTGGGTGACTAGCTCCTACAATGAGCAGTTCTTC.

This clonotype was recorded many times. This sequence joins TRBV4-1 and TRBJ2-1; 7 bases are a match to TRBD2. V lost 0 bases, J lost 3 bases, and 8 bases stayed unmatched. The CDR3 sequence is 17 residues long. Per the germline V gene, CDR1 is MGHRA and CDR2 is YSYEKL. CDR3 nucleotide sequence: TGCGCCAGCAGCCAAGATTTTACCCTAGCGGTCTACAATGAGCAGTTCTTC. This encodes CASSQDFTLAVYNEQFF.

This clonotype was recorded many times. The chain carries TRBV10-3 and TRBJ2-2, with 7 bases aligning to TRBD1. The germline gives CDR1 ENHRY, CDR2 SYGVKD. The CDR3 is 16 amino acids. J was trimmed by 0 bases and V by 2 bases; bases with no gene match: 3. The CDR3 loop is CAISESQGANTGELFF. CDR3 sequence (DNA): TGTGCCATCAGTGAGAGTCAGGGGGCGAACACCGGGGAGCTGTTTTTT.

This clonotype was detected many times. The rearrangement links TRBV4-2 to TRBJ2-7; 14 nucleotides agree with TRBD2. CDR1 is LGHNA, CDR2 YNFKEQ, per germline. The CDR3 extends over 17 amino acids. V lost 1 base to trimming and J lost 0 bases; unmatched junction nucleotides: 2. The chain's CDR3 is CASSQAGLAGGSYEQYF. The CDR3 nucleotides are TGTGCCAGCAGCCAAGCAGGACTAGCGGGAGGCTCCTACGAGCAGTACTTC.

The chain links TRBV20-1 to TRBJ2-2; 14 bases are shared with TRBD2. The CDR3 sequence is 18 residues long. Per germline, CDR1 DFQATT and CDR2 SNEGSKA (reference sequence). V lost 2 bases, J lost 2 bases, and 7 bases stayed unmatched. CDR3 sequence (DNA): TGCAGTGCTAGAATACTTGGACTAGCGGGAGGAAACACCGGGGAGCTGTTTTTT. Its translation is CSARILGLAGGNTGELFF.

This rearrangement joins TRBV6-2 or TRBV6-3 to TRBJ1-5, with D perhaps matching TRBD1 (5 bases). The CDR3 contains 12 residues. Trimming left V 5 bases short and J 11 bases short, with 13 bases between. CDR1 and CDR2 from the germline V gene are MNHEY and SVGEGT. CDR3 sequence: CASSPRGEAQHF. In DNA form, the CDR3 reads TGTGCCAGCAGTCCTCGGGGGGAGGCCCAGCATTTT.

This clonotype was observed a few times. The chain combines TRBV24-1 with TRBJ2-3; D might be TRBD1 or TRBD2, each matching 5 bases. The CDR3 runs 14 residues. The germline V and J ends were trimmed by 7 bases and 0 bases, with 10 bases remaining between them. Germline CDR1 and CDR2: KGHDR and SFDVKD. This CDR3 reads CATRGTASTDTQYF. The CDR3 DNA sequence: TGTGCCACCAGGGGGACGGCTAGCACAGATACGCAGTATTTT.